Each of the 26 T cell receptor beta chains below was sequenced from the same sample in a study of blood T cell repertoires in COVID-19. Data came from immunoSEQ multiplex PCR; TCRdb stores just in-frame clones and leaves some out. The sample contains approximately 260,000 clones, about nine tenths of which appear only once. Material for sequencing was PBMCs or T cells enriched from blood (not recorded which). The receptors were gathered from a woman aged 30 to 39 with acute COVID-19.

This chain uses TRBV5-1 with TRBJ1-4, with TRBD1 identical over 9 bases. The germline gives CDR1 SGHRS, CDR2 YFSETQ. The CDR3 sequence is 14 residues long. The junction had 3 bases not matched to a gene; V was cut back by 2 bases and J by 7 bases. CDR3 amino acids: CASSFTGGREKLFF. For the CDR3, the DNA is TGCGCCAGCAGCTTCACAGGGGGCCGTGAAAAACTGTTTTTT.

The chain has TRBV5-1 and TRBJ1-6; TRBD1 matches 9 bases. The CDR3 spans 17 residues. Germline CDR1 SGHRS, CDR2 YFSETQ. The V and J ends lost 4 bases and 0 bases, in that order; junction bases with no gene match: 5. For the CDR3, the DNA is TGCGCCAGCAGCATAGGGACAGGGAGCTCCTATAATTCACCCCTCCACTTT. It encodes CASSIGTGSSYNSPLHF.

V usage is TRBV5-3 and J usage is TRBJ1-2; TRBD1 matches 7 bases. Being an ORF, TRBV5-3 has a function that is uncertain. V dropped 7 bases and J dropped 8; count of bases not matched to a gene: 14. The CDR3 contains 14 residues. The CDR3 sequence: CAREKTGVPIGYTF. Written as DNA, the CDR3 is TGTGCCAGAGAGAAAACAGGGGTTCCCATAGGCTACACCTTC.

Only one count was recorded for this clone. This sequence joins TRBV9 and TRBJ1-4; possibly TRBD1 for D (6 bases). Germline CDR1 SGDLS, CDR2 YYNGEE. Trimming stripped 3 bases from V and 3 bases from J, with 15 bases between. The CDR3 is 16 amino acids. CDR3 amino acids: CASSGRDTGPNEKLFF. Written as DNA, the CDR3 is TGTGCCAGCAGCGGCCGGGACACCGGACCTAATGAAAAACTGTTTTTT.

J is TRBJ1-2 and V is TRBV14; tentative D call: TRBD1 (6 bases). The CDR3 is 14 residues long. Deletions cut 0 bases from V and 7 bases from J, with 12 bases between. The V gene's germline CDR1 is SGHDN and CDR2 FVKESK. The CDR3 region is CASSQDRGGGGYTF. CDR3 DNA sequence: TGTGCCAGCAGCCAAGATCGGGGGGGCGGTGGCTACACCTTC.

The V call is TRBV12-3 or TRBV12-4, the J call TRBJ1-1, with a possible D match to TRBD1 (5 bases). The CDR3 is 13 residues long. The V end was cut by 6 bases, the J end by 4 bases, with 12 bases between. CDR3 nucleotides: TGTGCCAGCAGGCAGCGGGGGACCACTGAAGCTTTCTTT. Amino acids: CASRQRGTTEAFF.

CDR3 protein: CASSIRPGSSYNEQFF. The CDR3 region has the DNA TGTGCCAGTAGTATACGTCCGGGGAGCTCCTACAATGAGCAGTTCTTC. The J gene is TRBJ2-1, the V gene TRBV19, with a tentative D call TRBD2 (5 bases). The CDR3 is 16 residues long. Germline V lookup: CDR1 LNHDA, CDR2 SQIVND (reference sequence). V was trimmed by 2 bases and J by 0 bases, leaving 11 bases between them. The variable domain in full, with the rest retrieved from reference TRBV19 and TRBJ2-1, is DGGITQSPKYLFRKEGQNVTLSCEQNLNHDAMYWYRQDPGQGLRLIYYSQIVNDFQKGDIAEGYSVSREKKESFPLTVTSAQKNPTAFYLCASSIRPGSSYNEQFFGPGTRLTVL.

Only one count was recorded for this clone. The chain has TRBV6-5 and TRBJ1-6, with 10 bases that match TRBD1. The CDR3 extends over 15 amino acids. The V gene's germline CDR1 is MNHEY and CDR2 SVGAGI. Germline trimming cut 4 bases from V and 5 bases from J; bases unmatched to any gene: 2. The CDR3 coding sequence is TGTGCCAGCAGTTTCGGGACAGGGGATAATTCACCCCTCCACTTT. It codes for CASSFGTGDNSPLHF.

This sequence joins TRBV7-8 and TRBJ2-3, with D perhaps matching TRBD2 (6 bases). The ends were cut back, 3 bases at V and 2 bases at J, with 15 bases in the middle. The CDR3 covers 16 residues. Per germline, CDR1 SGHVS and CDR2 FQNEAQ. DNA of the CDR3: TGTGCCAGCAGCTTGCCAGACGGGAGCCTCACAGATACGCAGTATTTT. Amino acid sequence: CASSLPDGSLTDTQYF.

The genes are TRBV11-2 and TRBJ1-1; D is perhaps TRBD1 (6 bases). The CDR3 spans 13 residues. The germline CDR1 and CDR2 sequences are SGHAT and FQNNGV. V shed 10 bases and J shed 2 bases, with 14 bases lying between them. CDR3 region: CAMKKQGNTEAFF. The CDR3 DNA reads as TGTGCCATGAAAAAACAGGGTAACACTGAAGCTTTCTTT.

The chain uses TRBV3-1 (or the pseudogene TRBV3-2) and TRBJ2-3, with 8 bases identical to TRBD2. Trimming cost V 0 bases and J 0 bases; bases outside gene matches: 8. The CDR3 has 18 amino acids. Germline lookup yields CDR1 LGHDT and CDR2 YNNKEL (reference sequence). CDR3 DNA: TGTGCCAGCAGCCAAGATCTTGGGCTAGCGGGTAGCACAGATACGCAGTATTTT. Its translation: CASSQDLGLAGSTDTQYF.

Here the CDR3 reads CASSQEATSGISYEQYF. CDR3 nucleotide sequence: TGCGCCAGCAGCCAAGAAGCGACTAGCGGAATCTCCTACGAGCAGTACTTC. The gene calls are TRBV4-1 and TRBJ2-7; 9 bases match TRBD2. Germline V lookup: CDR1 MGHRA, CDR2 YSYEKL. After removal of 0 bases from V and 0 bases from J, the junction contained 6 bases not matched to a gene. The CDR3 totals 17 residues.

V usage is TRBV5-1 and J usage is TRBJ1-2, with D maybe TRBD1 (5 bases). There are 14 residues in the CDR3. Germline CDR1 reads SGHRS; CDR2 reads YFSETQ. V was trimmed by 4 bases and J by 8 bases, leaving 18 bases between them. In DNA, the CDR3 is TGCGCCAGCAGCCCAGGGAGGGGAGTAGGGGGCTACACCTTC. The encoded protein is CASSPGRGVGGYTF.

V gene TRBV9 combines with J gene TRBJ2-3; 10 bases match TRBD2. This CDR3 is built from 19 residues. V shed 1 base, J shed 0 bases, and the junction held 11 bases outside the gene matches. Germline CDR1 and CDR2: SGDLS and YYNGEE. The CDR3 DNA reads as TGTGCCAGCAGCGTATCTTCCACTAGCGGGGTGGGGAGCACAGATACGCAGTATTTT. It encodes CASSVSSTSGVGSTDTQYF.

The rearrangement joins TRBV5-4 to TRBJ2-5; TRBD2 matches 11 bases. Germline V gene lookup returns CDR1 SGHNT and CDR2 YYREEE (reference sequence). The CDR3 is 15 residues long. V lost 3 bases and J lost 1; bases outside the gene matches: 2. CDR3 sequence reads: CASSSGLAVQETQYF. The CDR3 region has the DNA TGTGCCAGCAGCTCGGGACTAGCGGTCCAAGAGACCCAGTACTTC.

The chain has TRBV29-1 and TRBJ1-2; D not certain. Trimming pared 0 bases from V and 0 bases from J, leaving 17 bases between. There are 17 residues in the CDR3. CDR1 is SQVTM, CDR2 ANQGSEA, per germline. The CDR3 reads CSVEEDLSETTNYGYTF. The DNA for the CDR3 is TGCAGCGTTGAAGAGGATCTCTCCGAGACAACTAACTATGGCTACACCTTC.

This chain connects TRBV5-5 to TRBJ1-2; TRBD1 is a possible D gene (5 bases). CDR1 and CDR2 (germline): SGHKS, YYEKEE (reference sequence). The CDR3 has 16 residues. Trimming cost V 4 bases and J 6 bases, with 22 bases left between them. In DNA, the CDR3 is TGTGCCAGCAGCCTAACTTGGGACTCGTCATTACATGGCTACACCTTC. Translated, it gives CASSLTWDSSLHGYTF.

This chain joins TRBV9 and TRBJ2-2, with D unclear. Trimming cost V 5 bases and J 4 bases, with 6 bases left between them. The germline V gene has CDR1 SGDLS and CDR2 YYNGEE. This CDR3 has 12 amino acids. The CDR3 loop reads CASSIFTGELFF. The DNA for the CDR3 is TGTGCCAGCAGTATTTTCACCGGGGAGCTGTTTTTT.

The rearrangement uses TRBV5-4 and TRBJ2-1; TRBD1 matches at 7 bases. CDR1 and CDR2 (germline): SGHNT, YYREEE (reference sequence). Germline trimming cut 3 bases from V and 4 bases from J; bases unmatched to any gene: 7. The CDR3 runs to 15 residues. The CDR3 sequence is CASSSTGTAYNEQFF. In DNA form, the CDR3 reads TGTGCCAGCAGCTCCACCGGGACAGCGTACAATGAGCAGTTCTTC.

This chain connects TRBV6-5 to TRBJ1-2; possible D gene TRBD1, 5 bases. The CDR3 has 15 residues. Per the germline V gene, CDR1 is MNHEY and CDR2 is SVGAGI. V was trimmed by 0 bases and J by 4 bases, leaving 12 bases between them. The CDR3: CASSYSSGGSYGYTF. The CDR3 DNA is TGTGCCAGCAGTTACTCGTCGGGGGGGTCCTATGGCTACACCTTC.

The chain uses TRBV1 and TRBJ2-7; TRBD2, the table's D call, lacks a check against the DNA. TRBV1 is designated a pseudogene. The CDR3 runs to 17 residues. This chain's CDR3 is CTSSQGGRELSIYEQYF. In DNA, the CDR3 is TGCACCAGCAGCCAAGGAGGCCGCGAGCTAAGCATCTACGAGCAGTACTTC.

This chain uses TRBV27 with TRBJ1-1; 12 positions match TRBD1. The CDR3 runs to 15 residues. Germline-derived CDR1 and CDR2 are MNHEY and SMNVEV (reference sequence). The ends lost 5 bases at V and 5 bases at J; junction bases unmatched: 6. CDR3 sequence reads: CASSPGTGGWTEAFF. CDR3 nucleotide sequence: TGTGCCAGCAGTCCCGGGACAGGGGGCTGGACTGAAGCTTTCTTT.

The chain has TRBV28 and TRBJ2-2; weak D call: TRBD2 (6 bases). The CDR3 runs 16 residues. Germline assignment: CDR1 MDHEN and CDR2 SYDVKM. Trimming cost V 2 bases and J 4 bases, with 14 bases left between them. The CDR3 is CASSLVGGAGTGELFF. DNA of the CDR3: TGTGCCAGCAGTTTAGTCGGGGGTGCGGGCACCGGGGAGCTGTTTTTT.

The J gene is TRBJ2-3, the V gene TRBV3-1 (or the pseudogene TRBV3-2); D may be TRBD1 (5 bases). Germline V CDR1 and CDR2: LGHDT, YNNKEL (reference sequence). The V end lost 0 bases, the J end lost 3 bases, and 10 bases lay between the germline ends. The CDR3 spans 15 residues. CDR3 DNA sequence: TGTGCCAGCAGCCAAGATAGGGGTTCTACAGATACGCAGTATTTT. Amino acid sequence: CASSQDRGSTDTQYF.

This chain joins TRBV7-8 and TRBJ2-1; 8 nucleotides align to TRBD1. This CDR3 has 15 amino acids. Germline lookup yields CDR1 SGHVS and CDR2 FQNEAQ. V lost 6 bases to trimming and J lost 4 bases; unmatched junction nucleotides: 8. CDR3 sequence: CASSTDRVSYNEQFF. In DNA form, the CDR3 reads TGTGCCAGCAGTACGGACAGGGTCTCGTACAATGAGCAGTTCTTC.

The chain is built from TRBV10-2 and TRBJ1-5; perhaps TRBD1 as D (5 bases). The germline V and J ends were trimmed by 6 bases and 4 bases, with 16 bases remaining between them. The CDR3 has 15 residues. The germline V gene has CDR1 WSHSY and CDR2 SAAADI. The CDR3 is CASREDGGFNQPQHF. CDR3 sequence (DNA): TGCGCCAGCAGGGAAGACGGGGGTTTTAATCAGCCCCAGCATTTT.